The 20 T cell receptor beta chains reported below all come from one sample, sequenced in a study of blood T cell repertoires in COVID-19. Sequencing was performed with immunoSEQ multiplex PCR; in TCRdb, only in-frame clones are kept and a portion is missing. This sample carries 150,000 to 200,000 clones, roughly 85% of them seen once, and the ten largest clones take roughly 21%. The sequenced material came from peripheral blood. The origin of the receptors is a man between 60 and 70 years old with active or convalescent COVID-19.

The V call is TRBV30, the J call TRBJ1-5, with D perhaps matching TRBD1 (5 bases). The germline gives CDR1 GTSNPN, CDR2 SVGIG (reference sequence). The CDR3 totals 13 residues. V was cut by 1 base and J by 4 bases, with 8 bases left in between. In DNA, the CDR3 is TGTGCCTGGAGTGGGGGGACTAATCAGCCCCAGCATTTT. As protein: CAWSGGTNQPQHF.

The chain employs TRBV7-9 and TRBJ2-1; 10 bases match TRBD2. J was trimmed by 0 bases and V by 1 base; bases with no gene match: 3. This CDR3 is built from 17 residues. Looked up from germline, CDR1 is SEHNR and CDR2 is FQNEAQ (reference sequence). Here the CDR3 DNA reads TGTGCCAGCAGCTTAGAACTAGCGGGGAGCTCCTACAATGAGCAGTTCTTC. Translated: CASSLELAGSSYNEQFF.

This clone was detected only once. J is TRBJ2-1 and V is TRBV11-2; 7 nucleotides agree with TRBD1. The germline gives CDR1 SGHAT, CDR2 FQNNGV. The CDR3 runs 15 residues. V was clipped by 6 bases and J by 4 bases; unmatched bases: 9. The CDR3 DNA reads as TGTGCCAGCAGGTCTACAGGGGCGCGGTACAATGAGCAGTTCTTC. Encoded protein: CASRSTGARYNEQFF.

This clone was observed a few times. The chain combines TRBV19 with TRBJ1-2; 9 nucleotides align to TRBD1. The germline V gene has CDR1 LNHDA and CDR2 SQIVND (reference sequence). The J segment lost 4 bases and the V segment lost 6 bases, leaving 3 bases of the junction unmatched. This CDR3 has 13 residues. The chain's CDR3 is CASSGQGSYGYTF. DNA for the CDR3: TGTGCCAGTAGCGGACAGGGGAGCTATGGCTACACCTTC.

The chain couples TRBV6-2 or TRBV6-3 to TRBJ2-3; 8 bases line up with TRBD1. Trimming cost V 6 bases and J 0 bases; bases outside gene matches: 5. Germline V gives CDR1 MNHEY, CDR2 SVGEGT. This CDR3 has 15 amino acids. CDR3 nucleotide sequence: TGTGCCAGCAGCACTGGACAGGGAAGCACAGATACGCAGTATTTT. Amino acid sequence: CASSTGQGSTDTQYF.

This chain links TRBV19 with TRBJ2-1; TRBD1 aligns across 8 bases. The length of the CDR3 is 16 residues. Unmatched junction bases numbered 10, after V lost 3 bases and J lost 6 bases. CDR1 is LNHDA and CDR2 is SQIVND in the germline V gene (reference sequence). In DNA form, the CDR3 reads TGTGCCAGTAGTATGTCGCTCGGACAGGGAAGCAATGAGCAGTTCTTC. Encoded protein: CASSMSLGQGSNEQFF.

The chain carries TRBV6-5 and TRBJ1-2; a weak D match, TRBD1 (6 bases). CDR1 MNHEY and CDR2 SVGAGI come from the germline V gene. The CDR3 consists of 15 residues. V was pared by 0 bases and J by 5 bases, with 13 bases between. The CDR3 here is CASSYSGHPNYGYTF. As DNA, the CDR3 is TGTGCCAGCAGTTACTCGGGACATCCGAATTATGGCTACACCTTC.

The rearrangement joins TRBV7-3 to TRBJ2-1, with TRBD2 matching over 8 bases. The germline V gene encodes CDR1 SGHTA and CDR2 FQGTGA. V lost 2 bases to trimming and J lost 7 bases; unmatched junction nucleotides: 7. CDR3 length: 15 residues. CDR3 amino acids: CASSLRGGQGNEQFF. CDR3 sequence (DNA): TGTGCCAGCAGCTTACGGGGGGGCCAAGGAAATGAGCAGTTCTTC.

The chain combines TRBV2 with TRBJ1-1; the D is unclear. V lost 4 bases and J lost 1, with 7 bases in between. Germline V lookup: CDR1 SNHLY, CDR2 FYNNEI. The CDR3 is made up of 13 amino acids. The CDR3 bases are TGTGCCAGCAGTGGGCTAGGGAACACTGAAGCTTTCTTT. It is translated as CASSGLGNTEAFF.

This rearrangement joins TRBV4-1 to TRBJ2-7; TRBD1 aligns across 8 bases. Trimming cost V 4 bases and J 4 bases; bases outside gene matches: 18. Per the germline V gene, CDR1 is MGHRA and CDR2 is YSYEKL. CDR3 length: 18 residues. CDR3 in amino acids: CASSLMPPGTGHAYEQYF. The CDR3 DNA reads TGCGCCAGCAGCCTCATGCCGCCCGGGACAGGTCATGCATACGAGCAGTACTTC.

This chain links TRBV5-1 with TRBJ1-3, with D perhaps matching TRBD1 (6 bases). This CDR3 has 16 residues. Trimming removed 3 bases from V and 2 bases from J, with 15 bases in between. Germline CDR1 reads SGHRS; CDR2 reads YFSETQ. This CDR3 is CASSSQSPGAGNTIYF. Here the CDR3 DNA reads TGCGCCAGCAGCTCACAAAGCCCAGGGGCTGGAAACACCATATATTTT.

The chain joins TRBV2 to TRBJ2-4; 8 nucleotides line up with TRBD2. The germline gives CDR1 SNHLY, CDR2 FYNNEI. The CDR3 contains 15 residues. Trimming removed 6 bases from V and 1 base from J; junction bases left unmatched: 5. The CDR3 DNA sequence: TGTGCCAGCAGAGCCATAGCGGGGGCCAAAAACATTCAGTACTTC. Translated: CASRAIAGAKNIQYF.

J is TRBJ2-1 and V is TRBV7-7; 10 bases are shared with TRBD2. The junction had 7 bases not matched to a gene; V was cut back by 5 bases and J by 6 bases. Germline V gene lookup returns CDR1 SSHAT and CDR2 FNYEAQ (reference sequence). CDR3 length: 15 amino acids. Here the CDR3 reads CASSLSGGPGNEQFF. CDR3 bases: TGTGCCAGCAGCCTTAGCGGGGGGCCTGGCAATGAGCAGTTCTTC. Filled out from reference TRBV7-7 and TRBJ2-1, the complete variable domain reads GAGVSQSPRYKVTKRGQDVTLRCDPISSHATLYWYQQALGQGPEFLTYFNYEAQPDKSGLPSDRFSAERPEGSISTLTIQRTEQRDSAMYRCASSLSGGPGNEQFFGPGTRLTVL.

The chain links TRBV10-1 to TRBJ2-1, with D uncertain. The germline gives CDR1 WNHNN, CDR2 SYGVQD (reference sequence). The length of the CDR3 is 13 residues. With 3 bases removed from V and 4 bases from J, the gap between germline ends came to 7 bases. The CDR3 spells CASSDWLYNEQFF. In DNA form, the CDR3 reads TGCGCCAGCAGTGATTGGCTTTACAATGAGCAGTTCTTC.

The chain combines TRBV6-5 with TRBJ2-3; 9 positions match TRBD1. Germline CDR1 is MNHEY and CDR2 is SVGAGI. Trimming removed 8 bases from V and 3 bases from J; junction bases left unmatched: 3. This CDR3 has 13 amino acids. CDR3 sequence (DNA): TGTGCCAGCCGACAGGGGGGAACAGATACGCAGTATTTT. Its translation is CASRQGGTDTQYF.

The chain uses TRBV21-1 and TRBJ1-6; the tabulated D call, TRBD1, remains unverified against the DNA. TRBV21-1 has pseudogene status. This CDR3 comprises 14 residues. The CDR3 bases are TGTGCCAGTCCTCGGGGACAGGGGAATTCACCCCTCCACTTT. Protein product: CASPRGQGNSPLHF.

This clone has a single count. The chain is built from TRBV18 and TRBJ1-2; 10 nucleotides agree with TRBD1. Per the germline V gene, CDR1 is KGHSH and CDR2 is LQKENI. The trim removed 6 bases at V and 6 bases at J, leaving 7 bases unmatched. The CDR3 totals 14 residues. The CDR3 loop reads CASSTGGGINGYTF. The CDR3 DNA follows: TGTGCCAGCTCGACAGGGGGCGGTATTAATGGCTACACCTTC.

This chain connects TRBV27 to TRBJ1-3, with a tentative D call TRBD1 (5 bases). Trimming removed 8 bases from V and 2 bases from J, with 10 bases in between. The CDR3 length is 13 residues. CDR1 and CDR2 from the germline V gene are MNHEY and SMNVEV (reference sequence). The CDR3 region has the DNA TGTGCCAGCCTCGACAGTCCTGGAAACACCATATATTTT. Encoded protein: CASLDSPGNTIYF.

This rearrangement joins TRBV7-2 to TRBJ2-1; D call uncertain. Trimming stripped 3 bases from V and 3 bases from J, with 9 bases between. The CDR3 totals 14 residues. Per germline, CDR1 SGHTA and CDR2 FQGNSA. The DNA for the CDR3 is TGTGCCAGCAGCTTTTCTACCTTCTACAATGAGCAGTTCTTC. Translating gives CASSFSTFYNEQFF.

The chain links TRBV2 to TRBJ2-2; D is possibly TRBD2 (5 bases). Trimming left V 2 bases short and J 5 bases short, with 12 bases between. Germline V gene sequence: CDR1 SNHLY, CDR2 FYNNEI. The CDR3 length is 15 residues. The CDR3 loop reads CASSEIHSGTGELFF. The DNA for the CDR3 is TGTGCCAGCAGTGAAATACACTCGGGGACCGGGGAGCTGTTTTTT.